The rows below give T cell receptor beta chains drawn from one sample of a study of CD8 T cells in ankylosing spondylitis. TCRdb used MiXCR to reprocess the 5' RACE reads, holding one entry per CDR3 protein. Of fewer than 500,000 distinct CDR3 sequences in the sample, 25% to 30% were seen once. Input material: blood, either unsorted or a sorted T cell fraction (not recorded which). Receptors originate from a male donor with ankylosing spondylitis. Each CDR3 is given with its conserved first and last residue. The order of the fields is D gene, V gene, J gene, clone size, CDR3 protein, CDR3 DNA. D genes are given only for firm matches. Clone size, where shown, is once, few, many, or a class for clones that have expanded.

D gene: -; V gene: TRBV7-2; J gene: TRBJ1-5; clone size: -; CDR3 protein: CASSLGREVGQPQHF; CDR3 DNA: TGTGCCAGCAGCTTAGGCAGGGAGGTGGGGCAGCCCCAGCATTTT
D gene: TRBD2; V gene: TRBV24-1; J gene: TRBJ2-2; clone size: once; CDR3 protein: CATSPTSGVDTGELFF; CDR3 DNA: TGTGCCACCAGCCCGACTAGCGGGGTAGACACCGGGGAGCTGTTTTTT
D gene: -; V gene: TRBV29-1; J gene: TRBJ1-2; clone size: few; CDR3 protein: CSVVPVLAGDGYTF; CDR3 DNA: TGCAGCGTTGTCCCGGTTCTAGCCGGAGATGGCTACACCTTC
D gene: -; V gene: TRBV5-1; J gene: TRBJ1-1; clone size: -; CDR3 protein: CASSPTWSSEAFF; CDR3 DNA: TGCGCCAGCAGCCCCACTTGGTCATCTGAAGCTTTCTTT
D gene: TRBD1; V gene: TRBV4-1; J gene: TRBJ1-4; clone size: once; CDR3 protein: CASSPTLRDRGGKLFF; CDR3 DNA: TGCGCCAGCAGCCCCACCCTCAGGGACAGGGGCGGGAAACTGTTTTTT
D gene: -; V gene: TRBV20-1; J gene: TRBJ2-7; clone size: -; CDR3 protein: CSAQRSSYEQYF; CDR3 DNA: TGCAGTGCTCAAAGGAGCTCCTACGAGCAGTACTTC
D gene: -; V gene: TRBV29-1; J gene: TRBJ2-7; clone size: -; CDR3 protein: CSGFDSLLGEQYF; CDR3 DNA: TGCAGCGGATTCGACAGCCTCCTAGGCGAGCAGTACTTC
D gene: TRBD1; V gene: TRBV3-1; J gene: TRBJ1-1; clone size: -; CDR3 protein: CASSQDKGQMNTEAFF; CDR3 DNA: TGTGCCAGCAGCCAAGATAAGGGACAGATGAACACTGAAGCTTTCTTT
D gene: -; V gene: TRBV25-1; J gene: TRBJ2-1; clone size: -; CDR3 protein: CASSDTRDSSGNEQFF; CDR3 DNA: TGTGCCAGCAGTGATACACGAGACAGTTCGGGCAATGAGCAGTTCTTC
D gene: -; V gene: TRBV3-1; J gene: TRBJ2-3; clone size: few; CDR3 protein: CASSQNPPGLTDTQYF; CDR3 DNA: TGTGCCAGCAGCCAGAACCCACCGGGACTGACAGATACGCAGTATTTT
D gene: TRBD1; V gene: TRBV5-1; J gene: TRBJ1-5; clone size: -; CDR3 protein: CASSLGQGFDQPQHF; CDR3 DNA: TGCGCCAGCAGCTTGGGACAGGGATTCGATCAGCCCCAGCATTTT
D gene: -; V gene: TRBV5-1; J gene: TRBJ2-3; clone size: -; CDR3 protein: CASSSERGKVADTQYF; CDR3 DNA: TGCGCCAGCAGCTCCGAACGCGGGAAGGTGGCAGATACGCAGTATTTT
D gene: TRBD2; V gene: TRBV6-5; J gene: TRBJ2-3; clone size: -; CDR3 protein: CASSIGTSSSTDTQYF; CDR3 DNA: TGTGCCAGCAGTATCGGGACTAGCTCTAGCACAGATACGCAGTATTTT
D gene: TRBD1; V gene: TRBV2; J gene: TRBJ2-7; clone size: few; CDR3 protein: CANQPPGQGSFQQYF; CDR3 DNA: TGTGCCAACCAACCCCCGGGACAGGGGTCCTTCCAGCAGTACTTC
D gene: -; V gene: TRBV12-3/TRBV12-4; J gene: TRBJ2-5; clone size: -; CDR3 protein: CASSLWAEETQYF; CDR3 DNA: TGTGCCAGCAGTTTGTGGGCAGAAGAGACCCAGTACTTC
D gene: -; V gene: TRBV6-1; J gene: TRBJ1-2; clone size: few; CDR3 protein: CASTKGPTDYGYTF; CDR3 DNA: TGTGCCAGCACCAAGGGGCCCACGGACTATGGCTACACCTTC
D gene: TRBD2; V gene: TRBV6-1; J gene: TRBJ2-7; clone size: -; CDR3 protein: CASSRLAGGDEQYF; CDR3 DNA: TGTGCCAGCAGTCGACTGGCGGGAGGGGATGAGCAGTACTTC
D gene: TRBD1; V gene: TRBV27; J gene: TRBJ1-2; clone size: few; CDR3 protein: CASSSILTGGANYGYTF; CDR3 DNA: TGTGCCAGCAGTTCTATTCTAACAGGGGGCGCCAACTATGGCTACACCTTC
D gene: -; V gene: TRBV7-7; J gene: TRBJ2-5; clone size: few; CDR3 protein: CASSPQQGGETQYF; CDR3 DNA: TGTGCCAGCAGCCCGCAACAGGGTGGGGAGACCCAGTACTTC
D gene: -; V gene: TRBV12-3/TRBV12-4; J gene: TRBJ2-2; clone size: few; CDR3 protein: CASSLARITGELFF; CDR3 DNA: TGTGCCAGCAGTTTAGCGCGGATCACCGGGGAGCTGTTTTTT
D gene: -; V gene: TRBV10-2; J gene: TRBJ1-5; clone size: -; CDR3 protein: CASSDRNSNQPQHF; CDR3 DNA: TGCGCCAGCAGTGACAGAAATAGCAATCAGCCCCAGCATTTT
D gene: -; V gene: TRBV5-1; J gene: TRBJ2-3; clone size: few; CDR3 protein: CASSSESYADTQYF; CDR3 DNA: TGCGCCAGCAGCTCCGAAAGCTATGCAGATACGCAGTATTTT
D gene: -; V gene: TRBV25-1; J gene: TRBJ1-2; clone size: -; CDR3 protein: CASRGPRSYGYTF; CDR3 DNA: TGTGCCAGCAGAGGTCCGAGGTCCTATGGCTACACCTTC
D gene: -; V gene: TRBV28; J gene: TRBJ2-3; clone size: few; CDR3 protein: CASSLGWRDTQYF; CDR3 DNA: TGTGCCAGCAGTTTAGGATGGCGCGATACGCAGTATTTT
D gene: -; V gene: TRBV12-3/TRBV12-4; J gene: TRBJ1-6; clone size: few; CDR3 protein: CASSPLGNSPLHF; CDR3 DNA: TGTGCCAGCAGTCCCTTGGGTAATTCACCCCTCCACTTT
D gene: -; V gene: TRBV3-1; J gene: TRBJ1-2; clone size: few; CDR3 protein: CASSQAGRSLLYGYTF; CDR3 DNA: TGTGCCAGCAGCCAAGCCGGCCGGTCCCTGCTATATGGCTACACCTTC
D gene: TRBD2; V gene: TRBV20-1; J gene: TRBJ2-3; clone size: -; CDR3 protein: CSARGLAGWSGTDTQYF; CDR3 DNA: TGCAGTGCTAGAGGACTAGCGGGTTGGTCTGGCACAGATACGCAGTATTTT
D gene: -; V gene: TRBV19; J gene: TRBJ1-2; clone size: -; CDR3 protein: CASSMSDSYGYTF; CDR3 DNA: TGTGCCAGTAGTATGTCTGACAGCTATGGCTACACCTTC
D gene: -; V gene: TRBV14; J gene: TRBJ1-3; clone size: -; CDR3 protein: CASSPSSGPRSGNTIYF; CDR3 DNA: TGTGCCAGCAGCCCCTCATCAGGGCCCCGCTCTGGAAACACCATATATTTT
D gene: -; V gene: TRBV11-1; J gene: TRBJ2-3; clone size: -; CDR3 protein: CASSFGFADTQYF; CDR3 DNA: TGTGCCAGCAGCTTCGGTTTTGCAGATACGCAGTATTTT
D gene: -; V gene: TRBV19; J gene: TRBJ2-2; clone size: few; CDR3 protein: CASRNSAGELFF; CDR3 DNA: TGTGCCAGTAGAAATTCGGCCGGGGAGCTGTTTTTT
D gene: TRBD2; V gene: TRBV29-1; J gene: TRBJ2-2; clone size: few; CDR3 protein: CSAGGLNTGELFF; CDR3 DNA: TGCAGCGCGGGGGGTTTGAACACCGGGGAGCTGTTTTTT
D gene: -; V gene: TRBV20-1; J gene: TRBJ1-6; clone size: few; CDR3 protein: CSARGGYNSPLHF; CDR3 DNA: TGCAGTGCTAGAGGGGGTTACAATTCACCCCTCCACTTT
D gene: -; V gene: TRBV5-1; J gene: TRBJ2-3; clone size: -; CDR3 protein: CASSWFRELGTDTQYF; CDR3 DNA: TGCGCCAGCAGCTGGTTCAGGGAATTGGGCACAGATACGCAGTATTTT
D gene: TRBD1; V gene: TRBV5-5; J gene: TRBJ2-1; clone size: -; CDR3 protein: CASSLQQGSYEQFF; CDR3 DNA: TGTGCCAGCAGCTTGCAACAGGGGAGTTATGAGCAGTTCTTC
D gene: TRBD1; V gene: TRBV12-3/TRBV12-4; J gene: TRBJ1-1; clone size: -; CDR3 protein: CAVTRGAFSEAFF; CDR3 DNA: TGTGCCGTCACCAGGGGGGCCTTTTCTGAAGCTTTCTTT
D gene: -; V gene: TRBV2; J gene: TRBJ1-1; clone size: -; CDR3 protein: CASSEVVSAFF; CDR3 DNA: TGTGCCAGCAGTGAAGTGGTGTCGGCTTTCTTT
D gene: -; V gene: TRBV20-1; J gene: TRBJ2-1; clone size: few; CDR3 protein: CSARSRNVQFF; CDR3 DNA: TGCAGTGCTAGATCGAGAAATGTGCAGTTCTTC
D gene: -; V gene: TRBV20-1; J gene: TRBJ2-7; clone size: few; CDR3 protein: CSAEERTEGAQYF; CDR3 DNA: TGCAGTGCGGAGGAAAGGACGGAGGGCGCGCAGTACTTC
D gene: TRBD1; V gene: TRBV6-1; J gene: TRBJ2-3; clone size: -; CDR3 protein: CASSAPGGTGPDTQYF; CDR3 DNA: TGTGCCAGCAGTGCTCCAGGGGGCACTGGCCCAGATACGCAGTATTTT
D gene: -; V gene: TRBV9; J gene: TRBJ2-7; clone size: -; CDR3 protein: CASSVGTGNYEQYF; CDR3 DNA: TGTGCCAGCAGCGTAGGGACCGGGAACTACGAGCAGTACTTC
D gene: TRBD2; V gene: TRBV29-1; J gene: TRBJ2-4; clone size: -; CDR3 protein: CSVETGWASGSVGNIQYF; CDR3 DNA: TGCAGCGTTGAAACGGGTTGGGCTAGCGGGAGTGTGGGAAACATTCAGTACTTC
D gene: TRBD1; V gene: TRBV12-3/TRBV12-4; J gene: TRBJ2-2; clone size: few; CDR3 protein: CASSRGQVQRGGELFF; CDR3 DNA: TGTGCCAGCAGCCGAGGACAGGTCCAACGTGGCGGGGAGCTGTTTTTT
D gene: TRBD1; V gene: TRBV11-3; J gene: TRBJ1-1; clone size: -; CDR3 protein: CASRDLDRVNTEAFF; CDR3 DNA: TGTGCCAGCCGGGATTTAGACAGGGTGAACACTGAAGCTTTCTTT
D gene: -; V gene: TRBV5-1; J gene: TRBJ1-1; clone size: few; CDR3 protein: CASSFTVGDTEAFF; CDR3 DNA: TGCGCCAGCAGCTTCACAGTGGGAGACACTGAAGCTTTCTTT
D gene: TRBD2; V gene: TRBV7-8; J gene: TRBJ2-7; clone size: many; CDR3 protein: CASSPGVAGVLKTYEQYF; CDR3 DNA: TGTGCCAGCAGCCCAGGGGTAGCGGGAGTACTAAAAACTTACGAGCAGTACTTC
D gene: -; V gene: TRBV20-1; J gene: TRBJ2-2; clone size: few; CDR3 protein: CSARAGQNTGELFF; CDR3 DNA: TGCAGTGCTAGAGCGGGACAGAACACCGGGGAGCTGTTTTTT
D gene: -; V gene: TRBV7-6; J gene: TRBJ2-1; clone size: once; CDR3 protein: CASSLEGVGRGNEQFF; CDR3 DNA: TGTGCCAGCAGCTTAGAAGGAGTGGGCCGGGGGAATGAGCAGTTCTTC
D gene: TRBD2; V gene: TRBV5-1; J gene: TRBJ2-1; clone size: many; CDR3 protein: CASSGGLAYNEQFF; CDR3 DNA: TGCGCCAGCAGCGGGGGACTAGCGTACAATGAGCAGTTCTTC
D gene: TRBD2; V gene: TRBV20-1; J gene: TRBJ2-3; clone size: few; CDR3 protein: CSAYLAGVADTQYF; CDR3 DNA: TGCAGTGCGTATCTAGCGGGAGTGGCAGATACGCAGTATTTT
D gene: -; V gene: TRBV29-1; J gene: TRBJ2-7; clone size: few; CDR3 protein: CSVGTSYEQYF; CDR3 DNA: TGCAGCGTTGGGACATCTTACGAGCAGTACTTC
D gene: -; V gene: TRBV4-2; J gene: TRBJ2-1; clone size: few; CDR3 protein: CASSQDRLEQGRNEQFF; CDR3 DNA: TGTGCCAGCAGCCAAGATAGGTTGGAACAGGGCAGGAATGAGCAGTTCTTC
D gene: -; V gene: TRBV11-2; J gene: TRBJ2-1; clone size: -; CDR3 protein: CASSTYREWDSYNEQFF; CDR3 DNA: TGTGCCAGCAGCACATACAGGGAATGGGACTCCTACAATGAGCAGTTCTTC
D gene: TRBD1; V gene: TRBV27; J gene: TRBJ1-2; clone size: few; CDR3 protein: CASTPGQGNGYTF; CDR3 DNA: TGTGCCAGCACCCCGGGACAGGGGAATGGCTACACCTTC